The source of this T cell receptor beta chain is a study of blood T cell repertoires in COVID-19. Study-level background: Sources were T cells, B-cell-depleted T cells, or PBMCs; the material itself was cDNA or gDNA.

Recovered status in Cohort 3 required two negative PCRs, clearance, or symptom resolution. Generated by immunoSEQ multiplex PCR, the TCRdb table keeps only in-frame clones and is missing some. The sample lists some 330,000 clones, around 86% occurring once. The sequenced sample was PBMCs or T cells enriched from blood (not recorded which). This receptor was identified in a man aged 30 to 45 who had recovered from COVID-19.

CDR3 nucleotide sequence: TGCAGCGTGAGGGACAGGCTCAATCAGCCCCAGCATTTT. Residues: CSVRDRLNQPQHF. This chain links TRBV29-1 with TRBJ1-5, with 8 positions matching TRBD1. This CDR3 comprises 13 residues. Germline V lookup: CDR1 SQVTM, CDR2 ANQGSEA. V was pared by 6 bases and J by 3 bases, with 4 bases of the junction left unmatched.